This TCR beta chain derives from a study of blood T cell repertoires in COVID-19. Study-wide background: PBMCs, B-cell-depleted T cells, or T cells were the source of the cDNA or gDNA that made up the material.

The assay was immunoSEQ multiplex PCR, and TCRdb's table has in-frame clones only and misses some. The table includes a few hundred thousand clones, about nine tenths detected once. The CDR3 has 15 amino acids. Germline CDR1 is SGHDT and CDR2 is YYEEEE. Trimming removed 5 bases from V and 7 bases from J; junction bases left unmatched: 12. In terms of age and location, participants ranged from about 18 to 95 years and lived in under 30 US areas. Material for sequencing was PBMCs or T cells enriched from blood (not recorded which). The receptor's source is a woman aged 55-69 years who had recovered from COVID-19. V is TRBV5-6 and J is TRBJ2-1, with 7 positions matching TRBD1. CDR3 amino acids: CASSTRQGVLNEQFF. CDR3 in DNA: TGTGCCAGCAGTACCCGACAGGGTGTTTTAAATGAGCAGTTCTTC.